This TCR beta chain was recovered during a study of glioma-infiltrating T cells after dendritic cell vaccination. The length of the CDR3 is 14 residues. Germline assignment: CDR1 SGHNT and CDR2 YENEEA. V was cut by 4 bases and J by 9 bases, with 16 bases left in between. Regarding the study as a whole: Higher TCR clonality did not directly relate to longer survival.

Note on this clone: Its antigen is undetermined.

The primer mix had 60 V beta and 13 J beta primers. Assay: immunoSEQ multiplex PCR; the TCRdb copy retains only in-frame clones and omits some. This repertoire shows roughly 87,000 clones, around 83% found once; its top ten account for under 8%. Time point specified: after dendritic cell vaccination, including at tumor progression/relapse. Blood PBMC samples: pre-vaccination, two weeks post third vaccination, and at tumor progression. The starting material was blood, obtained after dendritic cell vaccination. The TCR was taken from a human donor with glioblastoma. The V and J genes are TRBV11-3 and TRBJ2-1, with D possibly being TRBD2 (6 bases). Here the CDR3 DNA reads TGTGCCAGCAGCTCGTCGGGGGTGGGTAGTGAGCAGTTCTTC. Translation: CASSSSGVGSEQFF.